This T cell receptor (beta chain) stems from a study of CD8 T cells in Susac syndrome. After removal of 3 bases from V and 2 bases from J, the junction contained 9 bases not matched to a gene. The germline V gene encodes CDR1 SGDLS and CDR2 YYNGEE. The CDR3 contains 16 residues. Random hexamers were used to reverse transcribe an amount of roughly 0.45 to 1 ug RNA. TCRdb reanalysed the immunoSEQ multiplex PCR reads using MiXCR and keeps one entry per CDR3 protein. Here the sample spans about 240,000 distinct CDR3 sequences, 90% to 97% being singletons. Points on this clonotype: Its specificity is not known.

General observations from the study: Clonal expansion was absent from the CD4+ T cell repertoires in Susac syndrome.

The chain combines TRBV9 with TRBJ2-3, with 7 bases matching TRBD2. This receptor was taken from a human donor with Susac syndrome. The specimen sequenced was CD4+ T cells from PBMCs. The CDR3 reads CASSATPGLPTDTQYF. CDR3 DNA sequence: TGTGCCAGCAGCGCAACCCCGGGACTACCCACAGATACGCAGTATTTT. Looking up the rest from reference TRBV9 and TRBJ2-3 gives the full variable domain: DSGVTQTPKHLITATGQRVTLRCSPRSGDLSVYWYQQSLDQGLQFLIQYYNGEERAKGNILERFSAQQFPDLHSELNLSSLELGDSALYFCASSATPGLPTDTQYFGPGTRLTVL.